This T cell receptor beta chain was identified during a study of radiotherapy plus CTLA-4 blockade in lung cancer. Study context: Overall, approximately 17% of patients showed an objective response, while about 31% attained disease control.

Ipilimumab CTLA-4 blockade and focal radiation were given to patients with chemo-refractory metastatic non-small-cell lung cancer. The method was immunoSEQ multiplex PCR; TCRdb's version includes in-frame clones alone and lacks a portion of them. The sample yields 85,000 to 90,000 clones, around 86% seen once. The CDR3 loop spans 13 amino acids. Germline V gives CDR1 SGHTA, CDR2 FQGNSA. V was cut by 5 bases and J by 4 bases, with 9 bases left in between. Findings of the study overall: Expansion of tumor-derived TCR clones was observed in blood after radiotherapy plus ipilimumab. Early clone dynamics of blood T cells, plus interferon-beta, reportedly predicted response best.

This clone is a singleton in its sample. Its antigen remains unknown. This TCR was sampled from a human donor with non-small cell lung cancer that progressed on radiotherapy plus ipilimumab. This sequence joins TRBV7-2 and TRBJ1-3, with TRBD1 as a possible D gene (6 bases). The sequencing used peripheral blood, collected from a patient treated with radiotherapy plus ipilimumab. The CDR3 DNA is TGTGCCAGCAGCACAGACAGGGGAAACACCATATATTTT. It codes for CASSTDRGNTIYF.